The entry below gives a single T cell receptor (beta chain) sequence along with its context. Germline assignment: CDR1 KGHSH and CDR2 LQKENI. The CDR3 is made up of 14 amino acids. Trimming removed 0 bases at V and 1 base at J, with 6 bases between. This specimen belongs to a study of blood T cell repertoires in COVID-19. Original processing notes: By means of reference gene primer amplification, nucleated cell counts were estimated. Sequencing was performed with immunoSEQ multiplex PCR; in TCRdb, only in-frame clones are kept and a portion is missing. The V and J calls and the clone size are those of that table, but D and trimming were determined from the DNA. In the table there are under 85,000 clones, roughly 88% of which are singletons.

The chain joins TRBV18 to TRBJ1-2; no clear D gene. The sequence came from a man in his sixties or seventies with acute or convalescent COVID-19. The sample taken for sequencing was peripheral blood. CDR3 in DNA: TGTGCCAGCTCACCACCGGCCCTTAACTATGGCTACACCTTC. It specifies CASSPPALNYGYTF.